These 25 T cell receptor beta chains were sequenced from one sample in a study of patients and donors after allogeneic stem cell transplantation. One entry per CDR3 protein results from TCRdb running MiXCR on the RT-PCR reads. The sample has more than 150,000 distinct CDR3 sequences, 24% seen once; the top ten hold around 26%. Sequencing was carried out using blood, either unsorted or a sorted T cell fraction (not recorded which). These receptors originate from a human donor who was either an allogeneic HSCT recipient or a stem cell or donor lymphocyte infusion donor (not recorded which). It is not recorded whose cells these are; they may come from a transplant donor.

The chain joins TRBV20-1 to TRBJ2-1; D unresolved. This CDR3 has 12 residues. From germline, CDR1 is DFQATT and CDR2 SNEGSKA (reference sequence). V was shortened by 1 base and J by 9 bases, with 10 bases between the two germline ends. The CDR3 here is CSARVQFGEQFF. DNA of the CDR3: TGCAGTGCTAGAGTTCAGTTCGGTGAGCAGTTCTTC.

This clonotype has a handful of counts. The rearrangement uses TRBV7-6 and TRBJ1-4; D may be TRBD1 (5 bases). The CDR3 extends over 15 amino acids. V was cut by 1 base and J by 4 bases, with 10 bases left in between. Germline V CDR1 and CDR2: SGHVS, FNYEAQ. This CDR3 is CASSLVWGFNEKLFF. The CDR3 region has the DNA TGTGCCAGCAGCTTAGTATGGGGCTTTAATGAAAAACTGTTTTTT.

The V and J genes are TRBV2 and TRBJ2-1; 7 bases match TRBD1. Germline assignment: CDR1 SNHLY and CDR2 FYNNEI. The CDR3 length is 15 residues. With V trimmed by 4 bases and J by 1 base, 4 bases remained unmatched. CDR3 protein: CASSGQGVSYNEQFF. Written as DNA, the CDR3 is TGTGCCAGCAGTGGACAGGGTGTTTCCTACAATGAGCAGTTCTTC.

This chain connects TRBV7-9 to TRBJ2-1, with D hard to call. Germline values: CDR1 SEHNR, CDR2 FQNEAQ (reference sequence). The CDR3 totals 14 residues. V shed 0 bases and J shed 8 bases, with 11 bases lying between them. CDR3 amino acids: CASSLAVRADEQFF. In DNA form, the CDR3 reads TGTGCCAGCAGCTTAGCGGTTAGGGCCGATGAGCAGTTCTTC. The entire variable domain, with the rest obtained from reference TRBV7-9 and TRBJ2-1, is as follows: DTGVSQNPRHKITKRGQNVTFRCDPISEHNRLYWYRQTLGQGPEFLTYFQNEAQLEKSRLLSDRFSAERPKGSFSTLEIQRTEQGDSAMYLCASSLAVRADEQFFGPGTRLTVL.

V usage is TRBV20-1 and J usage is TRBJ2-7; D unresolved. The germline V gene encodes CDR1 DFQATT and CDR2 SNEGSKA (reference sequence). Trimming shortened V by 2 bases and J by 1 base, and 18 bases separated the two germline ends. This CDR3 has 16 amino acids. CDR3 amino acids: CSARSPKAQKSYEQYF. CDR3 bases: TGCAGTGCTAGATCCCCGAAAGCCCAGAAATCCTACGAGCAGTACTTC.

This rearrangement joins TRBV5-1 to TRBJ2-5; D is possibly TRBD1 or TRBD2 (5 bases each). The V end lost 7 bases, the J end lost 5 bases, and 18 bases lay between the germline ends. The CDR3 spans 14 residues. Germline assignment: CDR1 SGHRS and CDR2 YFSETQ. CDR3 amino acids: CASQHPGPVETQYF. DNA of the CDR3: TGCGCCAGCCAGCACCCGGGGCCGGTGGAGACCCAGTACTTC.

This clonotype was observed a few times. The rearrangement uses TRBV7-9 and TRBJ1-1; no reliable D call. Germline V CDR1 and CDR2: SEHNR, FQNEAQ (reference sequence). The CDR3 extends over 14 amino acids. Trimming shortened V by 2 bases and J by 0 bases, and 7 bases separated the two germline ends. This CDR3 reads CASSLTQLNTEAFF. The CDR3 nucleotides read TGTGCCAGCAGCTTAACACAGCTGAACACTGAAGCTTTCTTT.

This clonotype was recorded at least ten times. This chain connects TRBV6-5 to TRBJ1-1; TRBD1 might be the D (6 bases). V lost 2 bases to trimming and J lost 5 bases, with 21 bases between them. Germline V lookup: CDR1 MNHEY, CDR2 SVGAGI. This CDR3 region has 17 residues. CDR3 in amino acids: CASSYESLGGRRTEAFF. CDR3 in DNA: TGTGCCAGCAGTTACGAGTCGCTGGGGGGGCGCAGAACTGAAGCTTTCTTT.

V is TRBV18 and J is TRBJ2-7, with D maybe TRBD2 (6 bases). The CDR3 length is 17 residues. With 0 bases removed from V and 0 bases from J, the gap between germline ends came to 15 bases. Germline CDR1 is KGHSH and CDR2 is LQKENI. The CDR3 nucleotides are TGTGCCAGCTCACCACCCTACCGGGACTCCCGCTCCTACGAGCAGTACTTC. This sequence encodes CASSPPYRDSRSYEQYF.

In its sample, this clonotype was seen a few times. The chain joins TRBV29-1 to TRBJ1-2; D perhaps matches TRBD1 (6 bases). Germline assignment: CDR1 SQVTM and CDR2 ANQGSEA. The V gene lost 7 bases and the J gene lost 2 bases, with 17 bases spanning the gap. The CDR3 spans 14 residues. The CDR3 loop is CSAYPAGENYGYTF. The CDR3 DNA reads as TGCAGCGCCTACCCGGCAGGGGAGAACTATGGCTACACCTTC.

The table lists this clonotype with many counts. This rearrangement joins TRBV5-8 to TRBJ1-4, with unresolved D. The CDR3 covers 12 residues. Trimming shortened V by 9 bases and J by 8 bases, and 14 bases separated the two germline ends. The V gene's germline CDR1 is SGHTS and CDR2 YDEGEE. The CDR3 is CATPVGVEKLFF. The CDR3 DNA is TGTGCCACCCCGGTCGGGGTAGAAAAACTGTTTTTT.

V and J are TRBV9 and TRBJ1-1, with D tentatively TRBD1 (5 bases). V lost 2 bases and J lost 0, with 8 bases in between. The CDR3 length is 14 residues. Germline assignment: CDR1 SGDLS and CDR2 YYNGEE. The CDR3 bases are TGTGCCAGCAGCGTGGACATCATGAACACTGAAGCTTTCTTT. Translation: CASSVDIMNTEAFF.

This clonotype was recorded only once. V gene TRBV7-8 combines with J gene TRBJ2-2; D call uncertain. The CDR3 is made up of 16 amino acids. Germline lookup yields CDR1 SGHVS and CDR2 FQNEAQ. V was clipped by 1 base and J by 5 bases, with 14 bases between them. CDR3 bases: TGTGCCAGCAGCTTAGTGGAAGACTCTCCAACCGGGGAGCTGTTTTTT. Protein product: CASSLVEDSPTGELFF.

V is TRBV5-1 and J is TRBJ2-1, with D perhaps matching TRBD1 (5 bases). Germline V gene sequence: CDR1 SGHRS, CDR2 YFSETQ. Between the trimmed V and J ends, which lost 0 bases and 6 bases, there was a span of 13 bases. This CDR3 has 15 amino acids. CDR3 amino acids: CASSLGQGLLNEQFF. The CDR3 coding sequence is TGCGCCAGCAGCTTGGGCCAGGGATTGCTCAATGAGCAGTTCTTC.

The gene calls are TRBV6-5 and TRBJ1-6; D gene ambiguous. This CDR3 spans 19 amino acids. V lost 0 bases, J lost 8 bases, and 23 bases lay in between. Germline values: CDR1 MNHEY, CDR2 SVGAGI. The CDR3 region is CASSYSKTEIPSVDSPLHF. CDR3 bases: TGTGCCAGCAGTTACTCGAAAACTGAAATACCCTCTGTGGATTCACCCCTCCACTTT.

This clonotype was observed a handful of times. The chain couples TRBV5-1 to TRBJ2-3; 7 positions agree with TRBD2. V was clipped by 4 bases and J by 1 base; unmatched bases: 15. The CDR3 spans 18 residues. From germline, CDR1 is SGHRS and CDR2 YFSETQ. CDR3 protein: CASSQRGGAATGTDTQYF. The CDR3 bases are TGCGCCAGCAGCCAGCGGGGCGGTGCTGCGACGGGCACAGATACGCAGTATTTT. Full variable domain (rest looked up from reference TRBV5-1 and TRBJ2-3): KAGVTQTPRYLIKTRGQQVTLSCSPISGHRSVSWYQQTPGQGLQFLFEYFSETQRNKGNFPGRFSGRQFSNSRSEMNVSTLELGDSALYLCASSQRGGAATGTDTQYFGPGTRLTVL.

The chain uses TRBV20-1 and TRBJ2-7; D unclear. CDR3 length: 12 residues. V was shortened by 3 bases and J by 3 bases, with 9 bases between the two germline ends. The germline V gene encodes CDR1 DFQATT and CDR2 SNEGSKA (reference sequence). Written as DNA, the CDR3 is TGCAGTGCTAGGGCCAGCTACTACGAGCAGTACTTC. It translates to CSARASYYEQYF.

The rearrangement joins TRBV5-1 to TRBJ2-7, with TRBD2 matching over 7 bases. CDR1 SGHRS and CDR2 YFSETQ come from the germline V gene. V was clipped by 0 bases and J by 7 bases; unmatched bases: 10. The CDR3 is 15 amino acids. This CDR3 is CASSLGLAPLREQYF. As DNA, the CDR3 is TGCGCCAGCAGCTTGGGACTAGCCCCTCTGAGGGAGCAGTACTTC.

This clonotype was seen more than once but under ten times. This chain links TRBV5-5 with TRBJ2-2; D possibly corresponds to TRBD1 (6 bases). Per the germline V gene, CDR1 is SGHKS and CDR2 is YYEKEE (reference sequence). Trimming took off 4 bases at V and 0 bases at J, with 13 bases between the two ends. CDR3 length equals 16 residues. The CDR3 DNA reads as TGTGCCAGCAGCCATGACAGGACGCCGAACACCGGGGAGCTGTTTTTT. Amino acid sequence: CASSHDRTPNTGELFF.

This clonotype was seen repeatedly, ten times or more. This CDR3 reads CASNREGIGGTEAFF. CDR3 sequence (DNA): TGTGCCAGCAACCGAGAGGGAATTGGGGGCACTGAAGCTTTCTTT. J is TRBJ1-1 and V is TRBV25-1; perhaps TRBD1 as D (5 bases). The CDR3 runs to 15 residues. Per the germline V gene, CDR1 is MGHDK and CDR2 is SYGVNS. V was trimmed by 7 bases and J by 4 bases, leaving 19 bases between them.

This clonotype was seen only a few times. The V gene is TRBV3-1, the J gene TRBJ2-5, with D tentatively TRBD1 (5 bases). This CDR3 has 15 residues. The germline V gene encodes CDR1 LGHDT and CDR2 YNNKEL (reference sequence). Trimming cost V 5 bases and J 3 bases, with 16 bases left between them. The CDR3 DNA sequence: TGTGCCAGCAGCTACAGGTTGGGCCTTGAAGAGACCCAGTACTTC. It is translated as CASSYRLGLEETQYF.

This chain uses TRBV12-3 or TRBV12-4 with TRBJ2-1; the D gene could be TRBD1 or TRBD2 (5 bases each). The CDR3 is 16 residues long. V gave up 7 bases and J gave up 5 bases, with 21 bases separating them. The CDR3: CASTSWGSPTHNEQFF. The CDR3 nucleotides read TGTGCCAGCACCTCGTGGGGGTCCCCCACACACAATGAGCAGTTCTTC.

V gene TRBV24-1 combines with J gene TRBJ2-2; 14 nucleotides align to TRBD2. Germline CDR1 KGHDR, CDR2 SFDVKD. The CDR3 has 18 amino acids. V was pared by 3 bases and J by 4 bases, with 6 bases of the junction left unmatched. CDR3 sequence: CATSDVPTSGRATGELFF. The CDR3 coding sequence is TGTGCCACCAGTGATGTCCCGACTAGCGGGAGGGCCACCGGGGAGCTGTTTTTT.

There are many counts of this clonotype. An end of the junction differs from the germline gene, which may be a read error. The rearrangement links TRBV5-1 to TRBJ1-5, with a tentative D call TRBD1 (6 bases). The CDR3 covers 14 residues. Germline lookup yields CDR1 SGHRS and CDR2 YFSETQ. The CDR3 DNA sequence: TGTGCCAGCAGCTTAGGGGGTTCCAATCAGCCCCAGCATTTT. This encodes CASSLGGSNQPQHF.

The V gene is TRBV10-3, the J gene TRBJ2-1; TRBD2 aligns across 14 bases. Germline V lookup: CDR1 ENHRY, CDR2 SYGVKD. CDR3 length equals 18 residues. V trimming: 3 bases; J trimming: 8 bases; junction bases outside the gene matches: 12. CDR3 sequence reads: CAISDGLAGGKGNDEQFF. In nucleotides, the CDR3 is TGTGCCATCAGTGACGGACTAGCGGGAGGAAAAGGGAACGATGAGCAGTTCTTC.